This passage covers 24 T cell receptor beta chains from one sample sequenced in a study of shared clonotypes between healthy human individuals. Method: immunoSEQ multiplex PCR; TCRdb's copy keeps in-frame clones and lacks some. The sample lists around 2,000,000 clones, roughly 96% occurring once. The specimen sequenced was naive CD4+ T cells sorted from blood. Subset of the sample: CD45RA+ positively selected. These TCRs come from a man aged 18 to 29 in good health.

This rearrangement joins TRBV6-5 to TRBJ1-1; TRBD1 aligns across 12 bases. The V gene end was trimmed by 7 bases and the J gene end by 6 bases; junction bases not matched to a gene: 6. Looked up from germline, CDR1 is MNHEY and CDR2 is SVGAGI. This CDR3 is built from 14 residues. CDR3 in amino acids: CASTWGQGAAEAFF. CDR3 coding DNA: TGTGCCAGCACCTGGGGACAGGGGGCGGCTGAAGCTTTCTTT.

The chain is built from TRBV7-2 and TRBJ1-6; TRBD1 agrees at 7 bases. Germline assignment: CDR1 SGHTA and CDR2 FQGNSA. Germline trimming cut 5 bases from V and 9 bases from J; bases unmatched to any gene: 10. This CDR3 spans 15 amino acids. CDR3 amino acids: CASSPPGTAPSPLHF. The CDR3 bases are TGTGCCAGCAGCCCACCCGGGACAGCCCCTTCACCCCTCCACTTT.

The chain combines TRBV6-1 with TRBJ1-2; D remains unclear. In germline, CDR1 is MNHNS, CDR2 SASEGT. Trimming took 7 bases from V and 0 from J, leaving 6 bases between them. The length of the CDR3 is 12 residues. In nucleotides, the CDR3 is TGTGCCAGCAATCCCGCTAACTATGGCTACACCTTC. Amino acid sequence: CASNPANYGYTF.

The genes are TRBV6-1 and TRBJ1-2; the D is unclear. CDR3 length: 15 residues. Germline assignment: CDR1 MNHNS and CDR2 SASEGT. Trimming left V 3 bases short and J 4 bases short, with 15 bases between. The CDR3 reads CASSDREGSLYGYTF. The CDR3 bases are TGTGCCAGCAGTGATCGGGAGGGCTCCCTCTATGGCTACACCTTC.

This clone was counted once. The rearrangement links TRBV2 to TRBJ2-7, with 10 positions matching TRBD1. This CDR3 is 14 amino acids long. V lost 4 bases, J lost 6 bases, and 6 bases stayed unmatched. Germline CDR1 and CDR2: SNHLY and FYNNEI. The CDR3 DNA reads TGTGCCAGCAGTGGAGGGACAGGGGCCCTCGAGCAGTACTTC. This encodes CASSGGTGALEQYF.

CDR3 sequence: CASSSGQGGYTF. DNA of the CDR3: TGCGCCAGCAGCTCCGGACAGGGCGGCTACACCTTC. The chain recombines TRBV5-1 with TRBJ1-2; 8 bases are shared with TRBD1. The junction had 3 bases not matched to a gene; V was cut back by 3 bases and J by 8 bases. This CDR3 is built from 12 residues. Germline assignment: CDR1 SGHRS and CDR2 YFSETQ.

The chain uses TRBV5-6 and TRBJ2-7; a weak D match, TRBD2 (6 bases). V lost 3 bases and J lost 5, with 21 bases in between. Germline CDR1 is SGHDT and CDR2 is YYEEEE. The length of the CDR3 is 16 residues. DNA for the CDR3: TGTGCCAGCAGCTGGCACCGGGACTCTCATTTGAACGAGCAGTACTTC. Protein: CASSWHRDSHLNEQYF.

The J gene is TRBJ1-1, the V gene TRBV5-1; D is undetermined. The V and J ends lost 4 bases and 6 bases respectively, with 16 bases between them. Looked up from germline, CDR1 is SGHRS and CDR2 is YFSETQ. The CDR3 totals 14 residues. CDR3 residues: CASSRASDAAEAFF. The CDR3 bases are TGCGCCAGCAGCCGGGCTTCCGATGCGGCTGAAGCTTTCTTT. Based on the CDR3 plus reference TRBV5-1 and TRBJ1-1, the full variable domain is KAGVTQTPRYLIKTRGQQVTLSCSPISGHRSVSWYQQTPGQGLQFLFEYFSETQRNKGNFPGRFSGRQFSNSRSEMNVSTLELGDSALYLCASSRASDAAEAFFGQGTRLTVV.

This CDR3 is CASSEYGEEWTNEKLFF. The DNA of the CDR3 is TGCGCCAGCAGTGAGTACGGGGAAGAGTGGACTAATGAAAAACTGTTTTTT. V gene TRBV10-1 combines with J gene TRBJ1-4, with D hard to call. From germline, CDR1 is WNHNN and CDR2 SYGVQD (reference sequence). The CDR3 is 17 residues long. Trimming removed 1 base at V and 2 bases at J, with 14 bases between.

This sequence joins TRBV10-1 and TRBJ2-1; 10 bases align to TRBD2. Germline-derived CDR1 and CDR2 are WNHNN and SYGVQD (reference sequence). With 4 bases clipped from V and 10 bases from J, the junction kept 4 bases outside the gene matches. The CDR3 spans 13 residues. This CDR3 is CASSVVLAGEQFF. CDR3 nucleotides: TGCGCCAGCAGTGTTGTACTAGCGGGAGAGCAGTTCTTC.

About this clone: A much more abundant neighbour one base away suggests this may be a read error. This chain joins TRBV18 and TRBJ2-7; D is uncertain. The V gene's germline CDR1 is KGHSH and CDR2 LQKENI. V was trimmed by 2 bases and J by 5 bases, leaving 16 bases between them. CDR3 length equals 15 residues. This chain's CDR3 is CASSPDGPQCHEQYF. The CDR3 DNA reads as TGTGCCAGCTCACCAGACGGACCACAATGCCACGAGCAGTACTTC.

The count of this clone is one. The chain uses TRBV10-3 and TRBJ2-2, with TRBD1 as a possible D gene (6 bases). V was trimmed by 7 bases and J by 2 bases, leaving 11 bases between them. CDR1 and CDR2 (germline): ENHRY, SYGVKD. The CDR3 consists of 14 residues. This CDR3 is CAINPDRNTGELFF. CDR3 DNA sequence: TGTGCCATCAACCCGGACAGAAACACCGGGGAGCTGTTTTTT.

This clone was counted once. The J gene is TRBJ1-2, the V gene TRBV18; D not resolved. This CDR3 region has 17 residues. Deletions cut 3 bases from V and 3 bases from J, with 20 bases between. The germline V gene has CDR1 KGHSH and CDR2 LQKENI. CDR3 amino acids: CASSPLNTPIPDYGYTF. In DNA form, the CDR3 reads TGTGCCAGCTCACCCCTAAACACTCCCATCCCAGACTATGGCTACACCTTC.

V usage is TRBV25-1 and J usage is TRBJ2-7; TRBD1 aligns across 7 bases. Germline CDR1 and CDR2: MGHDK and SYGVNS. The length of the CDR3 is 14 residues. Germline trimming cut 6 bases from V and 2 bases from J; bases unmatched to any gene: 7. Here the CDR3 DNA reads TGTGCCAGCAGGGACCGGGACAGTACCTACGAGCAGTACTTC. Protein product: CASRDRDSTYEQYF.

V usage is TRBV5-1 and J usage is TRBJ1-2, with D possibly being TRBD1 (5 bases). The CDR3 runs 17 residues. In germline, CDR1 is SGHRS, CDR2 YFSETQ. Trimming cost V 4 bases and J 6 bases, with 25 bases left between them. This CDR3 reads CASSPGGSRVKEDGYTF. The CDR3 bases are TGCGCCAGCAGCCCTGGGGGGAGTAGGGTGAAGGAGGATGGCTACACCTTC.

This clone appeared a single time. V usage is TRBV7-8 and J usage is TRBJ2-1; 9 positions match TRBD2. The CDR3 sequence is 16 residues long. J gave up 6 bases and V 5 bases, and 11 bases lay outside the gene matches. Germline-derived CDR1 and CDR2 are SGHVS and FQNEAQ. CDR3 sequence (DNA): TGTGCCAGCAGCCTTCCCCCTAGCGGGGTTGTCAATGAGCAGTTCTTC. Translated, it gives CASSLPPSGVVNEQFF.

The chain is built from TRBV19 and TRBJ2-1; 8 bases align to TRBD2. The germline CDR1 and CDR2 sequences are LNHDA and SQIVND (reference sequence). The CDR3 runs to 16 residues. Trimming at V came to 5 bases and at J to 4 bases, leaving 10 bases not matched to a gene. The CDR3 DNA sequence: TGTGCCAGTAGTTCCGTAGCTAGCGGGTCTTACAATGAGCAGTTCTTC. Translation: CASSSVASGSYNEQFF.

This clone has more than one count but fewer than ten. Other DNA sequences within the sample encode an identical CDR3. The rearrangement uses TRBV7-2 and TRBJ2-5; TRBD2 matches at 9 bases. CDR1 is SGHTA, CDR2 FQGNSA, per germline. The CDR3 length is 14 residues. V lost 3 bases, J lost 2 bases, and 1 base stayed unmatched. CDR3 protein: CASSFSGGQETQYF. In DNA, the CDR3 is TGTGCCAGCAGCTTCAGCGGGGGGCAAGAGACCCAGTACTTC.

A note on this clone: The sample carries other DNA sequences with the same CDR3. This chain joins TRBV5-1 and TRBJ1-6; D unresolved. Germline values: CDR1 SGHRS, CDR2 YFSETQ. The CDR3 loop spans 15 amino acids. V was shortened by 0 bases and J by 0 bases, with 4 bases between the two germline ends. CDR3 sequence reads: CASSLGDSYNSPLHF. In DNA form, the CDR3 reads TGCGCCAGCAGCTTGGGGGACTCCTATAATTCACCCCTCCACTTT.

V gene TRBV18 combines with J gene TRBJ2-1, with TRBD2 identical over 15 bases. The CDR3 covers 16 residues. Germline CDR1 is KGHSH and CDR2 is LQKENI. Trimming took 4 bases from V and 5 from J; bases not matched to a gene: 3. CDR3 coding DNA: TGTGCCAGCTCACTTCGGACTAGCGGGAGGGACAATGAGCAGTTCTTC. Its protein is CASSLRTSGRDNEQFF.

As regards this clone: The CDR3 does not close with the conserved phenylalanine or tryptophan, likely indicating a read error. The limits of the CDR3 on the DNA are not certain, so only TCRdb's listed CDR3 is given. The V and J genes are TRBV6-6 and TRBJ2-7; the D call of TRBD2 is as the table states it, not checked on the DNA. The CDR3 contains 14 residues when both ends are counted. The V gene's germline CDR1 is MNHNY and CDR2 SVGAGI (reference sequence). The CDR3 sequence is CASRSSGTSGLSWI.

This chain connects TRBV28 to TRBJ2-1; D remains unclear. This CDR3 is built from 13 residues. Germline CDR1 is MDHEN and CDR2 is SYDVKM. Trimming removed 4 bases from V and 8 bases from J, with 12 bases in between. CDR3: CASSSRLGYEQFF. The CDR3 region has the DNA TGTGCCAGCAGTTCTCGACTCGGGTATGAGCAGTTCTTC.

The chain combines TRBV4-2 with TRBJ1-5, with 9 nucleotides matching TRBD1. V was clipped by 6 bases and J by 3 bases; unmatched bases: 12. CDR1 and CDR2 from the germline V gene are LGHNA and YNFKEQ. CDR3 length: 17 amino acids. The CDR3 coding sequence is TGTGCCAGCAGGCACAGCGGACAGGGGTCCAACAATCAGCCCCAGCATTTT. Its protein is CASRHSGQGSNNQPQHF.

V gene TRBV5-1 combines with J gene TRBJ1-3; 7 positions match TRBD1. V shed 0 bases and J 2 bases; nucleotides not matched to a gene: 5. The CDR3 length is 16 residues. The V gene's germline CDR1 is SGHRS and CDR2 YFSETQ. The CDR3 sequence: CASSLGGTVAGNTIYF. CDR3 sequence (DNA): TGCGCCAGCAGCTTGGGAGGGACAGTGGCTGGAAACACCATATATTTT.